This T cell receptor (beta chain) was documented in a study of OX40 agonist ivuxolimab in advanced cancers. Whole-study context: Patients were treated with ivuxolimab, an agonistic anti-OX40 (CD134) antibody. Previous treatment with anti-PD-1, anti-PD-L1 or anti-CTLA-4 therapy was allowed; about 40% had received some.

Overall study findings and caveats: Relative to CD4+, CD8+ T cells held more expanded clones on average. Partial responders treated at 0.1-3.0 mg/kg exhibited clonal expansion among the lowest measured.

The data were produced by immunoSEQ multiplex PCR, yet TCRdb's version contains in-frame clones alone and is incomplete. The top ten hold around 0.19% of the sample, which has approximately 84,000 clones, 80% to 90% seen once. This clone appeared a single time. As yet, its antigen is unknown. Germline lookup yields CDR1 SGDLS and CDR2 YYNGEE. The CDR3 consists of 14 residues. Trimming removed 7 bases from V and 3 bases from J, with 15 bases in between. This TCR came from an adult with an advanced solid tumor such as melanoma, head and neck, liver or kidney cancer. This specimen consisted of CD4+ or CD8+ T cells sorted from blood, obtained in a trial of the OX40 agonist ivuxolimab. This rearrangement joins TRBV9 to TRBJ2-3, with D hard to call. The CDR3 loop is CASSKARETDTQYF. DNA for the CDR3: TGTGCCAGCTCTAAGGCCCGAGAGACAGATACGCAGTATTTT. The full variable domain, its missing parts supplied by reference TRBV9 and TRBJ2-3, is DSGVTQTPKHLITATGQRVTLRCSPRSGDLSVYWYQQSLDQGLQFLIQYYNGEERAKGNILERFSAQQFPDLHSELNLSSLELGDSALYFCASSKARETDTQYFGPGTRLTVL.